This is a list of T cell receptor beta chains from one sample in a study of post-analysis software for immune sequencing data. Using its own MiXCR run on the PCR reads, TCRdb lists one record per CDR3 protein. Here the sample spans under 650,000 distinct CDR3 sequences, around 40% being singletons. Sequenced material: blood. These receptors were collected from a girl aged 10 to 17 with multiple sclerosis. CDR3s include the opening cysteine and the closing phenylalanine or tryptophan. A D gene is named only where the DNA matches it firmly. Size is stated for part of the rows, as once, few or many counts, or as a class when the clone is expanded.

>TRBJ1-2|.|few|TRBV5-1
TGCGCCAGCAGCCCAGGAGAATCTGGGTCTGGCTACACCTTC
CASSPGESGSGYTF
>TRBJ1-2|.|.|TRBV29-1
TGCAGCGCGTTCTACAGGGCTTCCTATGGCTACACCTTC
CSAFYRASYGYTF
>TRBJ2-5|.|few|TRBV27
TGTGCCAGCAGAGGGGTGGGGATCAGGGAGACCCAGTACTTC
CASRGVGIRETQYF
>TRBJ2-1|TRBD2|.|TRBV12-3/TRBV12-4
TGTGCCAGTGGGCTAGCGGGAGTAGGGAATGAGCAGTTCTTC
CASGLAGVGNEQFF
>TRBJ2-7|TRBD2|.|TRBV28
TGTGCCAGCACCCCTAGCGGGAGCTTCTACGAGCAGTACTTC
CASTPSGSFYEQYF
>TRBJ2-7|TRBD2|few|TRBV12-3/TRBV12-4
TGTGCCAGCAGCTCTGGCGGGAGATACGAGCAGTACTTC
CASSSGGRYEQYF
>TRBJ2-5|TRBD2|many|TRBV20-1
TGCAGTGCTGGGACTAGCAGAGAGACCCAGTACTTC
CSAGTSRETQYF
>TRBJ2-7|TRBD1|few|TRBV12-3/TRBV12-4
TGTGCCAGCAGTTGGACAGGAAAGAGCTGCGAGCAGTACTTC
CASSWTGKSCEQYF
>TRBJ2-5|.|.|TRBV5-1
TGCGCCAGCAGCTTGGGAGGCAGAAGTGGCGAGACCCAGTACTTC
CASSLGGRSGETQYF
>TRBJ2-3|.|.|TRBV29-1
TGCAGCGTTGACTCGAGCACAGATACGCAGTATTTT
CSVDSSTDTQYF
>TRBJ2-7|.|.|TRBV20-1
TGCAGTGCTAAGAGGGGAACCTACGAGCAGTACTTC
CSAKRGTYEQYF
>TRBJ1-2|.|.|TRBV7-4
TGTGCCAGCACCAAGAGGGCAGGGCCCTCCGACGGTAGGGGCTACACCTTC
CASTKRAGPSDGRGYTF
>TRBJ2-7|TRBD1|few|TRBV7-2
TGTGCCAGCAGCTACAGGGGGCAAACCTACGAGCAGTACTTC
CASSYRGQTYEQYF
>TRBJ1-5|.|.|TRBV7-8
TGTGCCGGCAGCTTAGACAAGGGACAGCCCCAGCATTTT
CAGSLDKGQPQHF
>TRBJ2-7|TRBD2|.|TRBV6-6
TGTGCCAGCAGGTGGACTAGCGGGAGCGAGCAGTACTTC
CASRWTSGSEQYF
>TRBJ2-1|TRBD2|.|TRBV4-1
TGCGCCAGCAGCCACCCCTTAGCGGGGGGTTACAATGAGCAGTTCTTC
CASSHPLAGGYNEQFF